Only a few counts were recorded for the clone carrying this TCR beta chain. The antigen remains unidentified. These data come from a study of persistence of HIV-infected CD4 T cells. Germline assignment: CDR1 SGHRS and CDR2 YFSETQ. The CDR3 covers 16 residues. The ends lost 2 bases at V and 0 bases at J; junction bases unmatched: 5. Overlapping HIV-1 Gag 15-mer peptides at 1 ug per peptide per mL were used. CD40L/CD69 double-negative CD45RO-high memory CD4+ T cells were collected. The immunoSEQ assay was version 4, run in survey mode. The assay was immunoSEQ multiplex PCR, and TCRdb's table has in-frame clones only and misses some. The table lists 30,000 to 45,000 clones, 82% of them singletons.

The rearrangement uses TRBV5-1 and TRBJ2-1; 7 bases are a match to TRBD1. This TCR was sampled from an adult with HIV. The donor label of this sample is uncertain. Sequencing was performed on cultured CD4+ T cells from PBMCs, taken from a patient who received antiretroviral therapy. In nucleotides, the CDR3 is TGCGCCAGCAGCTTCCTACAGGGGAGCTCCTACAATGAGCAGTTCTTC. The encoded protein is CASSFLQGSSYNEQFF.